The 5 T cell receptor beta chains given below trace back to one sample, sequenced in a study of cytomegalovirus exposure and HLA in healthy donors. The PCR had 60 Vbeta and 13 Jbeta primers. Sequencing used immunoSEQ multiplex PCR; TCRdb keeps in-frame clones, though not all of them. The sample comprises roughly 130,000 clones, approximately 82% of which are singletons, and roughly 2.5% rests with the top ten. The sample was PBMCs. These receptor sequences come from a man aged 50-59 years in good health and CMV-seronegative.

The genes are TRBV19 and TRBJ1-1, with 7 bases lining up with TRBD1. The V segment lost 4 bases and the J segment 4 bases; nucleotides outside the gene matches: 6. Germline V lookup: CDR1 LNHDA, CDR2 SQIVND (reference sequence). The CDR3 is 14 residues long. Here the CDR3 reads CASSTIGTVTEAFF. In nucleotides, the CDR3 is TGTGCCAGTAGTACGATCGGGACAGTCACTGAAGCTTTCTTT.

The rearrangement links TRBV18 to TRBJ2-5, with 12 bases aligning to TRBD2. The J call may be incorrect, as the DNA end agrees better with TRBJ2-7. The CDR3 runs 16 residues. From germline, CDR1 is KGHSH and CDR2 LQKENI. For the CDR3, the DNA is TGTGCCAGCTCACCACCCCTAGCGGGGGGGCCCCACGAGCAGTACTTC. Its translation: CASSPPLAGGPHEQYF.

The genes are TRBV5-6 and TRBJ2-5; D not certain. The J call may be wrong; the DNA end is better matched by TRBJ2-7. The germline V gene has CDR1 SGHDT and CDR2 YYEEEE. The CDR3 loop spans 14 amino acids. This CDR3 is CASSPMGQIYEQYF. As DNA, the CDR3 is TGTGCCAGCAGCCCAATGGGCCAGATCTACGAGCAGTACTTC.

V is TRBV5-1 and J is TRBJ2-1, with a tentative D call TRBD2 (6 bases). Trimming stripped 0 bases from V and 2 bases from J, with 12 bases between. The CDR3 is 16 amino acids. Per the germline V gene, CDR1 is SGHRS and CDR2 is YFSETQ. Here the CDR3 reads CASSLAGGLAYNEQFF. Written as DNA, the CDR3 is TGCGCCAGCAGCTTGGCCGGGGGTCTCGCCTACAATGAGCAGTTCTTC.

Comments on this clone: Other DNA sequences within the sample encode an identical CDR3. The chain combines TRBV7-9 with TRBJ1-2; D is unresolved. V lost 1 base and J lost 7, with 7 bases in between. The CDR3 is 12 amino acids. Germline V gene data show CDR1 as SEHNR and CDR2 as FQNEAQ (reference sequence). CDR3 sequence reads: CASSLGAGGYTF. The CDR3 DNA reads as TGTGCCAGCAGCTTAGGGGCTGGTGGCTACACCTTC.